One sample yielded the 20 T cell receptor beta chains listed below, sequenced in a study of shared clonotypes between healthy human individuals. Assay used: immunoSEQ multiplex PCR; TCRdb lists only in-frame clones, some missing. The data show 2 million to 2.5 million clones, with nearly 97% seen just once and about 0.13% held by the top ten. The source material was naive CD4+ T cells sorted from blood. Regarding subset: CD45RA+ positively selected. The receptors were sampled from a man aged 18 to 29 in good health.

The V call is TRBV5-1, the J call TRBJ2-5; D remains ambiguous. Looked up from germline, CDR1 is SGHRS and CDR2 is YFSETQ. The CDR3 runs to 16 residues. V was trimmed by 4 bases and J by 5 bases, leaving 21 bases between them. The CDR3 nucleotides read TGCGCCAGCAGCCGGAGACAATCGAACAAACCGGAGACCCAGTACTTC. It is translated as CASSRRQSNKPETQYF.

CDR3: CASSSRGEKLFF. The CDR3 nucleotides read TGTGCCAGTAGTAGCCGGGGTGAAAAACTGTTTTTT. The V and J genes are TRBV19 and TRBJ1-4; D remains ambiguous. V lost 4 bases to trimming and J lost 7 bases, with 7 bases between them. The CDR3 contains 12 residues. The germline gives CDR1 LNHDA, CDR2 SQIVND (reference sequence).

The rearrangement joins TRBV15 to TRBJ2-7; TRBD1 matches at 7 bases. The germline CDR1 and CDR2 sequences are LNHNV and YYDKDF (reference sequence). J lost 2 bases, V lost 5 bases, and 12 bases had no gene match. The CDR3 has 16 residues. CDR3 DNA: TGTGCCACCAGCCCTCAAGGGGGCCCTAGTACCTACGAGCAGTACTTC. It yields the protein CATSPQGGPSTYEQYF. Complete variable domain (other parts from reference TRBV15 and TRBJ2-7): DAMVIQNPRYQVTQFGKPVTLSCSQTLNHNVMYWYQQKSSQAPKLLFHYYDKDFNNEADTPDNFQSRRPNTSFCFLDIRSPGLGDTAMYLCATSPQGGPSTYEQYFGPGTRLTVT.

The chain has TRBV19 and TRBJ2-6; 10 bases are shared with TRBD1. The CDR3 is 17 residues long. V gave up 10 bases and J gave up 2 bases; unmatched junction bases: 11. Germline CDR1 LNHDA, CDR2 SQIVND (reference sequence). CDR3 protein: CATSPRDRGTGANVLTF. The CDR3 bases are TGTGCCACATCGCCAAGGGACAGGGGTACTGGGGCCAACGTCCTGACTTTC.

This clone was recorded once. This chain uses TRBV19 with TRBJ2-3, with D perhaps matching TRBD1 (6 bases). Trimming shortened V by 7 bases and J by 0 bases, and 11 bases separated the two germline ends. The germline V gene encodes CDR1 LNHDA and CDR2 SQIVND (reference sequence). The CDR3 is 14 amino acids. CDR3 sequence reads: CASMGARSTDTQYF. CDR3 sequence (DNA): TGTGCCAGTATGGGGGCGCGGAGCACAGATACGCAGTATTTT.

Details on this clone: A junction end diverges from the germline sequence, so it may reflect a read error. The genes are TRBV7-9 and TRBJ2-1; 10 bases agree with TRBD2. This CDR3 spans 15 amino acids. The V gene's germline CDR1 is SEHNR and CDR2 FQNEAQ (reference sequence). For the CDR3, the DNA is TGTGCCAGCAGCGTAGCGGGGGGTAACTACAATGAGCAGTTCTTC. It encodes CASSVAGGNYNEQFF. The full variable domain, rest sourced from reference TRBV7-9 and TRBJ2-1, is DTGVSQNPRHKITKRGQNVTFRCDPISEHNRLYWYRQTLGQGPEFLTYFQNEAQLEKSRLLSDRFSAERPKGSFSTLEIQRTEQGDSAMYLCASSVAGGNYNEQFFGPGTRLTVL.

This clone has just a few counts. CDR3 residues: CASSRQDSNQPQHF. The CDR3 DNA reads TGTGCCAGCTCACGACAGGACAGCAATCAGCCCCAGCATTTT. The chain employs TRBV18 and TRBJ1-5; tentative D call: TRBD1 (6 bases). The CDR3 contains 14 residues. V was trimmed by 4 bases and J by 1 base, leaving 8 bases between them. Per the germline V gene, CDR1 is KGHSH and CDR2 is LQKENI. Full variable domain (rest looked up from reference TRBV18 and TRBJ1-5): NAGVMQNPRHLVRRRGQEARLRCSPMKGHSHVYWYRQLPEEGLKFMVYLQKENIIDESGMPKERFSAEFPKEGPSILRIQQVVRGDSAAYFCASSRQDSNQPQHFGDGTRLSIL.

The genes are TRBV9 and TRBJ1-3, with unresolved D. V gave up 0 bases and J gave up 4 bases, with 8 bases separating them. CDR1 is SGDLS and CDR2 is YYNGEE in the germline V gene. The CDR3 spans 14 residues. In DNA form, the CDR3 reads TGTGCCAGCAGCGTAGGGACTTTCGGAAACACCATATATTTT. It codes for CASSVGTFGNTIYF.

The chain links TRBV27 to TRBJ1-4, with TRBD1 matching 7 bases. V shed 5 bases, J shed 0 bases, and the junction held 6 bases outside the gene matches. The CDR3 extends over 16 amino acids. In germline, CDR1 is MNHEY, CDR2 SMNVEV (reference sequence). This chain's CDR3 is CASSLSGTATNEKLFF. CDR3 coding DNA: TGTGCCAGCAGTCTCTCTGGGACAGCAACTAATGAAAAACTGTTTTTT.

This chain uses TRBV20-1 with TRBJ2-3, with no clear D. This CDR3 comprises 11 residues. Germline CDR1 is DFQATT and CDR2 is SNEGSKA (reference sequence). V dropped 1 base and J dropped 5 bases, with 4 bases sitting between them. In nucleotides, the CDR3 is TGCAGTGCTAGAGTGCTAGATACGCAGTATTTT. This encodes CSARVLDTQYF.

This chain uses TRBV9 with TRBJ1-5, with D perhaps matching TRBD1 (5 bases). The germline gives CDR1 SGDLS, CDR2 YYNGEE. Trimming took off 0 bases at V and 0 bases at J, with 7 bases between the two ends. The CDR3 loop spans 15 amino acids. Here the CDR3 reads CASSVGGISNQPQHF. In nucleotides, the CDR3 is TGTGCCAGCAGCGTAGGGGGGATTAGCAATCAGCCCCAGCATTTT.

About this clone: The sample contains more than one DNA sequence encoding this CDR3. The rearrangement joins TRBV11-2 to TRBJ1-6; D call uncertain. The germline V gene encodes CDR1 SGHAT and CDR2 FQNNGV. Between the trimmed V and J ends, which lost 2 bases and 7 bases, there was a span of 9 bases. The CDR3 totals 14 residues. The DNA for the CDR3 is TGTGCCAGCAGCTTACAAGGATACAATTCACCCCTCCACTTT. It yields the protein CASSLQGYNSPLHF.

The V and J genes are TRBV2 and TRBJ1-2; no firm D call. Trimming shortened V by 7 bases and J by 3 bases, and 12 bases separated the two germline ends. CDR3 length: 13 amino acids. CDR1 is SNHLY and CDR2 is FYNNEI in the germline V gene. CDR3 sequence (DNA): TGTGCCAGCACCTTGGTAGTCGACTATGGCTACACCTTC. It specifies CASTLVVDYGYTF. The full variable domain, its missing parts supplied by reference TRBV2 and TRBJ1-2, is EPEVTQTPSHQVTQMGQEVILRCVPISNHLYFYWYRQILGQKVEFLVSFYNNEISEKSEIFDDQFSVERPDGSNFTLKIRSTKLEDSAMYFCASTLVVDYGYTFGSGTRLTVV.

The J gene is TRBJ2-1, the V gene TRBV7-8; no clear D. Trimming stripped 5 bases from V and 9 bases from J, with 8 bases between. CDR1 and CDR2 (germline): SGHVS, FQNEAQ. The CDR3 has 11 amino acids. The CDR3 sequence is CASSAKVEQFF. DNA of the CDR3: TGTGCCAGCAGCGCTAAGGTTGAGCAGTTCTTC. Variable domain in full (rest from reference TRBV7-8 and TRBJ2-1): GAGVSQSPRYKVAKRGQDVALRCDPISGHVSLFWYQQALGQGPEFLTYFQNEAQLDKSGLPSDRFFAERPEGSVSTLKIQRTQQEDSAVYLCASSAKVEQFFGPGTRLTVL.

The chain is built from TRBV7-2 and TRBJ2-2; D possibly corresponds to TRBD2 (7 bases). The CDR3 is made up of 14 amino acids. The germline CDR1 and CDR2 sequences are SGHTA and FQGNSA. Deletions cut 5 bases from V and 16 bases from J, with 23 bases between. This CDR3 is CASSPDSLTGEGFF. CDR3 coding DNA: TGTGCCAGCAGCCCGGACAGCCTGACCGGGGAGGGGTTTTTT.

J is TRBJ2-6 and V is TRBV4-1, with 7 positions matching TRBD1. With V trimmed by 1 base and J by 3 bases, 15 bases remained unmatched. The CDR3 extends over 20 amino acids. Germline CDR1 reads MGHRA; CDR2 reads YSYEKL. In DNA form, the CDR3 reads TGCGCCAGCAGCCAAGTAGTCGTGACAGGGTTGGGAAGTGGGGCCAACGTCCTGACTTTC. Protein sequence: CASSQVVVTGLGSGANVLTF.

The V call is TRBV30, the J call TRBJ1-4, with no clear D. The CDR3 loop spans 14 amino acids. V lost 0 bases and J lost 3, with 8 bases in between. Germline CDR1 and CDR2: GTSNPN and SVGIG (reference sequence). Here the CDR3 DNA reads TGTGCCTGGAGTGTGGTACAGTCTAATGAAAAACTGTTTTTT. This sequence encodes CAWSVVQSNEKLFF. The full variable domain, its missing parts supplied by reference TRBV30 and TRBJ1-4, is SQTIHQWPATLVQPVGSPLSLECTVEGTSNPNLYWYRQAAGRGLQLLFYSVGIGQISSEVPQNLSASRPQDRQFILSSKKLLLSDSGFYLCAWSVVQSNEKLFFGSGTQLSVL.

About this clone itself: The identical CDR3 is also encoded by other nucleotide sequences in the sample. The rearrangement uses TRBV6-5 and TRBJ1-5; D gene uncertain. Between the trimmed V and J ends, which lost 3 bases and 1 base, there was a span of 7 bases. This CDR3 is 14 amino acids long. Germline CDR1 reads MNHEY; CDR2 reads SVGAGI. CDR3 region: CASSYLGSNQPQHF. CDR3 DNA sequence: TGTGCCAGCAGTTATCTTGGGAGCAATCAGCCCCAGCATTTT.

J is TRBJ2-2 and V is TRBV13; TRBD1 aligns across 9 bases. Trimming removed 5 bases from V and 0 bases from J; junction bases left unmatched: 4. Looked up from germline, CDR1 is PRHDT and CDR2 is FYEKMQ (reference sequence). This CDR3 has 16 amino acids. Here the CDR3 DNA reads TGTGCCAGCAGCAGACGGACAGGGGCGAACACCGGGGAGCTGTTTTTT. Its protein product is CASSRRTGANTGELFF.

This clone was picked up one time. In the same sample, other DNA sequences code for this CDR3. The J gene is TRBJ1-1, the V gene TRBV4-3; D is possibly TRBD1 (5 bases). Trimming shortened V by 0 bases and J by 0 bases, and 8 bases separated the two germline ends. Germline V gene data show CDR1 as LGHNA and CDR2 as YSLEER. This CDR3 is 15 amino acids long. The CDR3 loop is CASSQEQGMNTEAFF. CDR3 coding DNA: TGCGCCAGCAGCCAAGAGCAGGGAATGAACACTGAAGCTTTCTTT.